This TCR beta chain was identified during a study of Ad26.COV2.S vaccination and SARS-CoV-2 variants. Study summary: Enrollment placed the donor in the COV1001 Ad26.COV2.S trial arm.

Produced via immunoSEQ multiplex PCR; TCRdb's table is partial and in-frame only. The sample includes hundreds of thousands of clones, around 89% of them seen just once. Treatment specified: approximately 18 received Ad26.COV2.S at low or high dose, single or two shots; about 5 received placebo; per-sample allocation not given. Sampling was done on day 63 after the first vaccine or placebo injection. Study-wide points: It was found that vaccine and placebo recipients had similar non-spike TCR breadth. After vaccination, reports described spike-specific CD8+ and CD4+ T cell responses as showing substantial breadth. It is possible that the TCR breadth and depth analyses underestimated the total T cell responses.

In the case of this clone: As yet, its antigen is unknown.

The sample here was peripheral blood, taken in a trial of Ad26.COV2.S vaccine versus placebo. This TCR was recovered from a person between 18 and 59 years old who received the Ad26.COV2.S COVID-19 vaccine or a placebo.

The CDR3 DNA reads TGCGCCAGCAGCCAAGATAAAGGCGGCAGGGTCGGAACAGTTGCTAATGAAAAACTGTTTTTT. Its protein product is CASSQDKGGRVGTVANEKLFF. This chain connects TRBV4-1 to TRBJ1-4; D perhaps matches TRBD1 (5 bases). This CDR3 contains 21 residues. CDR1 and CDR2 (germline): MGHRA, YSYEKL. V dropped 0 bases and J dropped 3 bases, with 26 bases sitting between them.